This TCR beta chain was captured by sequencing in a study of T cell repertoires in cytomegalovirus infection (dated by TCRdb to 2018 to 2020). With regard to the full study: Donor HLA type was relevant to the analysis, as public TCR beta signatures indicated carriage of CMV infection together with the matching HLA type. On the study overall, not on this receptor specifically: In the ex vivo response, HLA-C-restricted CMV-specific TCR beta clonotypes were dominant, and in two of eight donors the single most frequent clonotype came from this HLA-C-restricted group. In both this cohort and an independent cohort of more than 350 donors, the cumulative frequency of public TCR beta family members distinguished carriers of CMV infection plus the relevant HLA type.

Counted from cysteine to phenylalanine, this CDR3 has 14 amino acids. Of the read, only the CDR3 DNA is kept; its 42 bases are in frame from base 1. CDR1 and CDR2, per the germline V gene (reference sequence), are DFQATT and SNEGSKA. The V and J ends are trimmed by 6 bases and 3 bases, leaving 17 bases between them. Comment on this clonotype: The clone's antigen remains unknown. Qualities for individual bases were not recorded, and no much larger clone is one base off.

TCRdb lists the instrument as Illumina HiSeq 1500. Starting from the raw public reads, TCRdb applied fastp trimming at Q25, assembled clones with MiXCR and retained in-frame beta chains. CDR3 protein sequences are deduplicated, and each keeps its most common genes and DNA. In all, the sample holds fewer than 550,000 distinct CDR3 sequences, and about 30% of those were seen once. The ten largest clones take up roughly an eighth of the sample. This TCR was sampled from a human donor in good health (CMV status not recorded). Some clones in this sample may be carry-over from other donors' samples. Sequencing was done on a sample of PBMCs. This sequence uses TRBV20-1 and TRBJ1-1; D gene: possibly TRBD1, on 5 matching bases. The CDR3 loop reads CSALLGGGYTEAFF. The nucleotide sequence is TGCAGTGCCTTGCTCGGGGGAGGTTACACTGAAGCTTTCTTT.